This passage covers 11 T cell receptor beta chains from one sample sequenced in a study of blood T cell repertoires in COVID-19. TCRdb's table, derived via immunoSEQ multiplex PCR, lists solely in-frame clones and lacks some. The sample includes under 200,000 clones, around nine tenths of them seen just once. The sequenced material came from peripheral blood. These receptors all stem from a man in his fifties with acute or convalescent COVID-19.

CDR3 in amino acids: CASSVASTSGTLWGTDTQYF. The DNA for the CDR3 is TGTGCCAGCAGCGTAGCTTCAACTAGCGGGACTCTCTGGGGCACAGATACGCAGTATTTT. V gene TRBV9 combines with J gene TRBJ2-3; 10 nucleotides agree with TRBD2. The germline V gene has CDR1 SGDLS and CDR2 YYNGEE. The CDR3 contains 20 residues. J lost 1 base, V lost 0 bases, and 14 bases had no gene match.

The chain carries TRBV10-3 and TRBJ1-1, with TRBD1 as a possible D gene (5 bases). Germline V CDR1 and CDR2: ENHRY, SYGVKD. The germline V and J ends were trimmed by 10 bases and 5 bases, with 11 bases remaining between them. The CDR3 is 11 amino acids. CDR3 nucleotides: TGTGCCACCGGGGGGGAGACTGAAGCTTTCTTT. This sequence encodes CATGGETEAFF.

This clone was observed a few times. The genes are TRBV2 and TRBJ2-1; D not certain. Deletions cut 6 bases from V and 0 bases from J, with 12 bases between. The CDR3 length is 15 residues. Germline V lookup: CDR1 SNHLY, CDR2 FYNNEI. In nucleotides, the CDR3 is TGTGCCAGCAGAGCCGACTTGAACTCCTACAATGAGCAGTTCTTC. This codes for CASRADLNSYNEQFF.

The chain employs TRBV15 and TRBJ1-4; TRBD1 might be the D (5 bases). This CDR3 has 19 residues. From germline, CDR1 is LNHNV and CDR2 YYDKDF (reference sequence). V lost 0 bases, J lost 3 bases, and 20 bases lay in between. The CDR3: CATSRDPIGTGGPNEKLFF. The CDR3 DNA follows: TGTGCCACCAGCAGAGATCCTATAGGGACCGGGGGACCTAATGAAAAACTGTTTTTT.

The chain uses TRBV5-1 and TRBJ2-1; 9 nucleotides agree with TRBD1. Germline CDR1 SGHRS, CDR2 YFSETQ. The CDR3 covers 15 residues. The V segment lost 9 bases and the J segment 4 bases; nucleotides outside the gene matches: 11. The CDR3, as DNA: TGCGCCACCAAGAGGGGACAGGGTATTTACAATGAGCAGTTCTTC. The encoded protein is CATKRGQGIYNEQFF.

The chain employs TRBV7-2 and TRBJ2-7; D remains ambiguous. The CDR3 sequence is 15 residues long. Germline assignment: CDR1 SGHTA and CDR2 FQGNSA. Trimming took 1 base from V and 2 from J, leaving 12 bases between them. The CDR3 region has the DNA TGTGCCAGCAGCTTAGGTGGAGACCCTCCCTACGAGCAGTACTTC. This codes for CASSLGGDPPYEQYF.

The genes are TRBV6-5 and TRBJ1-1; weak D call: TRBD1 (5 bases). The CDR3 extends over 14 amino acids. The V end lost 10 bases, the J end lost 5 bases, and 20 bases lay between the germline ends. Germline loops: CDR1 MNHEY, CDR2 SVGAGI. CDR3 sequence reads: CATADTRRGTEAFF. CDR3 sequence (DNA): TGTGCCACGGCGGACACCCGCCGTGGTACTGAAGCTTTCTTT.

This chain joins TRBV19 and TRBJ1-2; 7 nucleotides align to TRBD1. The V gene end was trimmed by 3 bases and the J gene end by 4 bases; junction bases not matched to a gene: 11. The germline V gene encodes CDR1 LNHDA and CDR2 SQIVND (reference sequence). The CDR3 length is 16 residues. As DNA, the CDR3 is TGTGCCAGTAGTATTAGACCTACAGGGGACCGCTATGGCTACACCTTC. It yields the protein CASSIRPTGDRYGYTF.

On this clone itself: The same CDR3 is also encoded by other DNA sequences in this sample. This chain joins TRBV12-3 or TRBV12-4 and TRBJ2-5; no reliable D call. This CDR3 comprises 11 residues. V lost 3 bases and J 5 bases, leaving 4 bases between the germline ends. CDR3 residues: CASSLRETQYF. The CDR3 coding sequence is TGTGCCAGCAGTTTGAGGGAGACCCAGTACTTC.

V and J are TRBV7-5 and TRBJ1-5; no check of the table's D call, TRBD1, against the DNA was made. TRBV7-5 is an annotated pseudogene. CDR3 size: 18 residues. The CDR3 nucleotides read TGTGTCAGAAGTCCCGAACCCGGGACAGGGCACAGCAATCAGCCCCAGCATTTT. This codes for CVRSPEPGTGHSNQPQHF.

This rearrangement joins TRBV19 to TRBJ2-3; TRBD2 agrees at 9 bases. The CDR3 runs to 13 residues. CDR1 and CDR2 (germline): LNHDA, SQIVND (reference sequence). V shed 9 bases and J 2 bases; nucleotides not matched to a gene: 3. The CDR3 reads CASRLADTDTQYF. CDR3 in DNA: TGTGCCAGCCGACTAGCGGACACAGATACGCAGTATTTT.